This entry lists 25 T cell receptor beta chains sequenced from one sample in a study of blood T cell repertoires in COVID-19. Libraries were prepared by immunoSEQ multiplex PCR; TCRdb keeps only in-frame clonotypes and omits some of them. The sample gives roughly 150,000 clones, approximately 83% of which show up once; approximately 2% is in the top ten. The specimen was peripheral blood. These receptors all stem from a woman aged 80 or over with acute or convalescent COVID-19.

The chain combines TRBV9 with TRBJ2-7; 9 bases are shared with TRBD1. The CDR3 covers 15 residues. Germline V gene lookup returns CDR1 SGDLS and CDR2 YYNGEE. With 4 bases clipped from V and 5 bases from J, the junction kept 10 bases outside the gene matches. The CDR3 loop is CASSPSGTGYNEQYF. CDR3 bases: TGTGCCAGCAGCCCCTCGGGGACAGGGTATAACGAGCAGTACTTC. Filled out from reference TRBV9 and TRBJ2-7, the complete variable domain reads DSGVTQTPKHLITATGQRVTLRCSPRSGDLSVYWYQQSLDQGLQFLIQYYNGEERAKGNILERFSAQQFPDLHSELNLSSLELGDSALYFCASSPSGTGYNEQYFGPGTRLTVT.

V usage is TRBV6-5 and J usage is TRBJ2-3; 8 positions match TRBD2. CDR1 MNHEY and CDR2 SVGAGI come from the germline V gene. The CDR3 extends over 15 amino acids. Trimming removed 4 bases from V and 6 bases from J; junction bases left unmatched: 9. The CDR3 DNA sequence: TGTGCCAGCAGTTCCTTTAGCGGGACCGCCGATACGCAGTATTTT. Protein: CASSSFSGTADTQYF.

V and J are TRBV5-1 and TRBJ1-4; D remains ambiguous. The CDR3 totals 16 residues. The germline V gene encodes CDR1 SGHRS and CDR2 YFSETQ. V lost 4 bases and J 8 bases, leaving 21 bases between the germline ends. The CDR3 here is CASSPDPRGAREKLFF. The CDR3 nucleotides read TGCGCCAGCAGCCCCGACCCCCGGGGAGCAAGGGAAAAACTGTTTTTT.

This clone was observed once. The gene calls are TRBV29-1 and TRBJ2-5; 9 nucleotides agree with TRBD1. The CDR3 is 13 residues long. J was trimmed by 4 bases and V by 6 bases; bases with no gene match: 6. Germline V CDR1 and CDR2: SQVTM, ANQGSEA. The CDR3 sequence: CSVITGGGETQYF. CDR3 nucleotide sequence: TGCAGCGTCATCACAGGGGGCGGAGAGACCCAGTACTTC. The whole variable domain, remainder taken from reference TRBV29-1 and TRBJ2-5, is SAVISQKPSRDICQRGTSLTIQCQVDSQVTMMFWYRQQPGQSLTLIATANQGSEATYESGFVIDKFPISRPNLTFSTLTVSNMSPEDSSIYLCSVITGGGETQYFGPGTRLLVL.

The chain combines TRBV18 with TRBJ1-2; the D gene is possibly TRBD1 (6 bases). The CDR3 is 13 amino acids. The germline V gene has CDR1 KGHSH and CDR2 LQKENI. Deletions cut 3 bases from V and 8 bases from J, with 13 bases between. The CDR3 region has the DNA TGTGCCAGCTCACCTGACGACAGGAGAGGCTACACCTTC. Amino acid sequence: CASSPDDRRGYTF.

This chain uses TRBV5-1 with TRBJ1-1, with 8 positions matching TRBD1. This CDR3 is built from 14 residues. Germline CDR1 reads SGHRS; CDR2 reads YFSETQ. Trimming removed 1 base from V and 6 bases from J; junction bases left unmatched: 5. DNA of the CDR3: TGCGCCAGCAGCTTGCCCCAGGGGGCTGCTGAAGCTTTCTTT. Translating it yields CASSLPQGAAEAFF.

The chain links TRBV9 to TRBJ2-5, with 8 bases fitting TRBD1. CDR3 length: 15 amino acids. CDR1 and CDR2 (germline): SGDLS, YYNGEE. Trimming at V came to 3 bases and at J to 2 bases, leaving 6 bases not matched to a gene. The CDR3 loop reads CASSGPGQAQETQYF. The CDR3 DNA is TGTGCCAGCAGCGGCCCGGGACAGGCTCAAGAGACCCAGTACTTC.

The chain recombines TRBV9 with TRBJ2-3, with TRBD1 matching 11 bases. V shed 3 bases, J shed 0 bases, and the junction held 9 bases outside the gene matches. CDR1 is SGDLS, CDR2 YYNGEE, per germline. CDR3 length: 18 amino acids. CDR3 in amino acids: CASSESGGQGDSTDTQYF. In DNA, the CDR3 is TGTGCCAGCAGCGAGAGTGGGGGACAGGGGGATAGCACAGATACGCAGTATTTT. The full variable domain, completed using reference TRBV9 and TRBJ2-3, is DSGVTQTPKHLITATGQRVTLRCSPRSGDLSVYWYQQSLDQGLQFLIQYYNGEERAKGNILERFSAQQFPDLHSELNLSSLELGDSALYFCASSESGGQGDSTDTQYFGPGTRLTVL.

This chain joins TRBV18 and TRBJ2-3; D is possibly TRBD2 (5 bases). Germline lookup yields CDR1 KGHSH and CDR2 LQKENI. This CDR3 is 14 amino acids long. The germline V and J ends were trimmed by 3 bases and 3 bases, with 10 bases remaining between them. Written as DNA, the CDR3 is TGTGCCAGCTCACCGGACTTAGGAACAGATACGCAGTATTTT. Translated: CASSPDLGTDTQYF. Drawing the rest from reference TRBV18 and TRBJ2-3, the complete variable domain is NAGVMQNPRHLVRRRGQEARLRCSPMKGHSHVYWYRQLPEEGLKFMVYLQKENIIDESGMPKERFSAEFPKEGPSILRIQQVVRGDSAAYFCASSPDLGTDTQYFGPGTRLTVL.

V is TRBV29-1 and J is TRBJ2-2; tentative D call: TRBD1 (6 bases). This CDR3 is 11 amino acids long. Germline CDR1 reads SQVTM; CDR2 reads ANQGSEA. V lost 7 bases, J lost 7 bases, and 10 bases lay in between. The DNA for the CDR3 is TGCAGCGCGAAGGACAGCGGGGAGCTGTTTTTT. Its translation is CSAKDSGELFF.

The rearrangement uses TRBV12-5 and TRBJ1-1, with TRBD1 matching 10 bases. The CDR3 length is 12 residues. After removal of 7 bases from V and 11 bases from J, the junction contained 7 bases not matched to a gene. Germline lookup yields CDR1 LGHNT and CDR2 FRNRAP. The CDR3 loop is CASAPTGGKAFF. As DNA, the CDR3 is TGTGCTAGTGCCCCGACAGGGGGCAAGGCTTTCTTT.

The rearrangement uses TRBV20-1 and TRBJ1-1; possible D gene TRBD1, 6 bases. The CDR3 is 10 amino acids. Germline V CDR1 and CDR2: DFQATT, SNEGSKA (reference sequence). Trimming took 5 bases from V and 9 from J, leaving 10 bases between them. In DNA form, the CDR3 reads TGCAGTGCTTCGACAGGTAAAGCTTTCTTT. Amino acid sequence: CSASTGKAFF.

The chain is built from TRBV5-1 and TRBJ1-4; 7 positions agree with TRBD1. Germline-derived CDR1 and CDR2 are SGHRS and YFSETQ. The CDR3 loop spans 15 amino acids. V lost 0 bases, J lost 8 bases, and 7 bases stayed unmatched. This chain's CDR3 is CASSLADRAREKLFF. The DNA of the CDR3 is TGCGCCAGCAGCTTGGCCGACAGGGCCCGGGAAAAACTGTTTTTT.

The chain carries TRBV19 and TRBJ1-4; tentatively, D is TRBD1 (5 bases). The CDR3 extends over 15 amino acids. In germline, CDR1 is LNHDA, CDR2 SQIVND (reference sequence). The V end lost 6 bases, the J end lost 0 bases, and 11 bases lay between the germline ends. CDR3 sequence: CASREQVATNEKLFF. In DNA form, the CDR3 reads TGTGCCAGTAGGGAACAGGTCGCAACTAATGAAAAACTGTTTTTT.

The V and J genes are TRBV25-1 and TRBJ1-1; 7 positions match TRBD1. Per the germline V gene, CDR1 is MGHDK and CDR2 is SYGVNS. V dropped 5 bases and J dropped 6; count of bases not matched to a gene: 9. There are 14 residues in the CDR3. The CDR3 DNA is TGTGCCAGCAGTTTAACAGGGGTCGACGCTGAAGCTTTCTTT. The encoded protein is CASSLTGVDAEAFF.

This chain links TRBV12-3 or TRBV12-4 with TRBJ2-1; TRBD1 agrees at 8 bases. The CDR3 extends over 13 amino acids. Trimming at V came to 5 bases and at J to 9 bases, leaving 6 bases not matched to a gene. CDR3 protein: CASSVRGQGEQFF. The CDR3 DNA follows: TGTGCCAGCAGTGTCAGGGGGCAGGGTGAGCAGTTCTTC.

This clone appeared a single time. The chain carries TRBV5-1 and TRBJ2-6; the D is unclear. Germline CDR1 and CDR2: SGHRS and YFSETQ. V lost 0 bases and J 3 bases, leaving 13 bases between the germline ends. The CDR3 is 17 residues long. CDR3 residues: CASSLGTLSGGANVLTF. The CDR3 region has the DNA TGCGCCAGCAGCTTGGGAACCTTATCCGGTGGGGCCAACGTCCTGACTTTC. The full variable domain, rest sourced from reference TRBV5-1 and TRBJ2-6, is KAGVTQTPRYLIKTRGQQVTLSCSPISGHRSVSWYQQTPGQGLQFLFEYFSETQRNKGNFPGRFSGRQFSNSRSEMNVSTLELGDSALYLCASSLGTLSGGANVLTFGAGSRLTVL.

This chain links TRBV28 with TRBJ1-1; maybe TRBD1 (5 bases). The germline V gene has CDR1 MDHEN and CDR2 SYDVKM. CDR3 length: 15 amino acids. Trimming cost V 1 base and J 4 bases, with 13 bases left between them. This CDR3 is CASSLLVQVGTEAFF. In DNA, the CDR3 is TGTGCCAGCAGTTTATTAGTACAGGTCGGCACTGAAGCTTTCTTT.

This chain connects TRBV19 to TRBJ1-4; D uncertain. The V gene lost 6 bases and the J gene lost 10 bases, with 12 bases spanning the gap. Germline V gene data show CDR1 as LNHDA and CDR2 as SQIVND (reference sequence). The CDR3 totals 12 residues. CDR3: CASSSSYGKLFF. The DNA for the CDR3 is TGTGCCAGTAGCTCAAGCTATGGAAAACTGTTTTTT.

The chain uses TRBV5-1 and TRBJ1-2; 9 bases agree with TRBD1. The germline gives CDR1 SGHRS, CDR2 YFSETQ. CDR3 length equals 15 residues. V gave up 4 bases and J gave up 4 bases; unmatched junction bases: 8. The CDR3 DNA sequence: TGCGCCAGCAGCCTCGACAGGGGGGAAATCTATGGCTACACCTTC. Its protein is CASSLDRGEIYGYTF.

The CDR3 loop reads CASSLDRNFVGELFF. DNA of the CDR3: TGTGCCAGCAGCTTGGACAGGAATTTTGTCGGGGAGCTGTTTTTT. V usage is TRBV7-2 and J usage is TRBJ2-2; 7 bases align to TRBD1. The ends lost 3 bases at V and 7 bases at J; junction bases unmatched: 8. Germline V gene data show CDR1 as SGHTA and CDR2 as FQGNSA. The CDR3 extends over 15 amino acids.

The chain links TRBV3-1 (or the pseudogene TRBV3-2) to TRBJ1-4, with 7 bases matching TRBD1. CDR1 and CDR2 from the germline V gene are LGHDT and YNNKEL (reference sequence). The CDR3 totals 14 residues. Trimming cost V 4 bases and J 3 bases; bases outside gene matches: 2. CDR3 residues: CASSLGQANEKLFF. In nucleotides, the CDR3 is TGTGCCAGCAGCCTAGGACAGGCTAATGAAAAACTGTTTTTT.

This clone has just a few counts. This chain connects TRBV30 to TRBJ1-4; D possibly corresponds to TRBD1 (5 bases). CDR1 and CDR2 from the germline V gene are GTSNPN and SVGIG (reference sequence). The CDR3 sequence is 14 residues long. Trimming shortened V by 8 bases and J by 2 bases, and 15 bases separated the two germline ends. CDR3 loop: CASQTGGTNEKLFF. As DNA, the CDR3 is TGTGCCAGCCAAACGGGGGGGACTAATGAAAAACTGTTTTTT.

The chain couples TRBV5-1 to TRBJ2-5; 7 bases match TRBD1. J lost 5 bases, V lost 4 bases, and 11 bases had no gene match. The CDR3 has 15 amino acids. Germline V lookup: CDR1 SGHRS, CDR2 YFSETQ. For the CDR3, the DNA is TGCGCCAGCAGCACCAAACAGGGGATTGGGGAGACCCAGTACTTC. Translating gives CASSTKQGIGETQYF.

The chain links TRBV6-5 to TRBJ1-4, with a weak D call TRBD1 (6 bases). The V gene lost 2 bases and the J gene lost 6 bases, with 10 bases spanning the gap. There are 14 residues in the CDR3. The germline V gene encodes CDR1 MNHEY and CDR2 SVGAGI. The CDR3 DNA reads TGTGCCAGCAGTTACAGGGGGATAGATGAAAAACTGTTTTTT. Translating gives CASSYRGIDEKLFF.